The clone carrying this TCR beta chain was seen only a few times. No antigen is known for it. The V gene's germline CDR1 is DFQATT and CDR2 SNEGSKA (reference sequence). The V end lost 0 bases, the J end lost 5 bases, and 14 bases lay between the germline ends. This CDR3 is 14 amino acids long. TCR alpha and TCR beta cDNA libraries carrying sample barcodes and UMIs came from 5'RACE with constant-segment primers. TCRdb reanalysed the 5' RACE reads using MiXCR and keeps one entry per CDR3 protein. The table includes approximately 570,000 distinct CDR3 sequences, over 15% detected once. The sample is drawn from a study of T-cell memory formation after mild COVID-19. Study-level background: For the most part, TCR clusters were specific to one donor. Notes on the study in general: Clones which contracted sat mainly in CM and EM if CD4+, and in EMRA if CD8+. A second wave of clones peaked on day 37, and their SARS-CoV-2 specificity went unconfirmed.

J is TRBJ2-7 and V is TRBV20-1, with a tentative D call TRBD1 (5 bases). The receptor was derived from an adult woman who had mild COVID-19 (a few samples of this study predate the infection). Cell type and time point are not known. What was sequenced was PBMCs or a T cell subset sorted from them (not recorded which). The CDR3 region has the DNA TGCAGTGCTAGAGAAGGGGCTGGTAGGAACGAGCAGTACTTC. Translated: CSAREGAGRNEQYF.